The rows below give T cell receptor beta chains drawn from one sample of a study of blood T cells in healthy people across ages. One entry per CDR3 protein results from TCRdb running MiXCR on the 5' RACE reads. Of around 820,000 distinct CDR3 sequences listed, around 25% were seen once; the top ten hold approximately 4%. The sample was also reused in another study, on T cells of mothers and their children.

The specimen was blood. Receptor source: a boy aged 5-17 years in good health. Each CDR3 is given with its conserved first and last residue. A D gene is named only where the DNA matches it firmly. Not every row has a clone size; where given, it reads once, few, many or a size class.

v_gene	abundance	d_gene	j_gene	CDR3nt	CDR3aa
TRBV6-2/TRBV6-3	few	NA	TRBJ2-7	TGTGCCAGCAGTTGGATCTACGAGCAGTACTTC	CASSWIYEQYF
TRBV7-9	few	NA	TRBJ1-4	TGTGCCATCACGGCCCTGCGAGATGAAAAACTGTTTTTT	CAITALRDEKLFF
TRBV12-3/TRBV12-4	few	TRBD2	TRBJ2-3	TGTGCCAGCAGTCCCCCCCTAGCGGACACAGATACGCAGTATTTT	CASSPPLADTDTQYF
TRBV29-1	few	NA	TRBJ2-5	TGCAGCGTTGATGGGAGGATGGAGACCCAGTACTTC	CSVDGRMETQYF
TRBV7-9	NA	TRBD2	TRBJ2-3	TGTGCCAGTAGCTTAGGGAGCGGGAGTGAAGATACGCAGTATTTT	CASSLGSGSEDTQYF
TRBV20-1	NA	TRBD2	TRBJ2-2	TGCAGTGCTAGAGGCACAAGGCCAGCGGGAGTAAACACCGGGGAGCTGTTTTTT	CSARGTRPAGVNTGELFF
TRBV6-5	NA	NA	TRBJ1-5	TGTGCCAGCAGTTACTCTCGAACAGGTGAACAGTCCCAGCATTTT	CASSYSRTGEQSQHF
TRBV5-1	NA	NA	TRBJ2-7	TGCGCCAGCAGCGCAGCCGGGACCAGCCCCTCCGAGCAGTACTTC	CASSAAGTSPSEQYF
TRBV20-1	NA	NA	TRBJ2-1	TGCAGTGTCCCAAGGGGCGGATCTCCTTACAATGAGCAGTTCTTC	CSVPRGGSPYNEQFF
TRBV3-1	few	NA	TRBJ1-5	TGTGCCAGCAGCCAATTAGGGTTAAATCAGCCCCAGCATTTT	CASSQLGLNQPQHF
TRBV7-9	NA	TRBD1	TRBJ2-7	TGTGCCAGCAGCTCACTCCCGGGACAGACAAGGAGCTCCTACGAGCAGTACTTC	CASSSLPGQTRSSYEQYF
TRBV3-1	NA	NA	TRBJ1-4	TGTGCCAGCAGCCCAGCTCCAGGGGCGCCGGGTGAAAAACTGTTTTTT	CASSPAPGAPGEKLFF
TRBV20-1	few	NA	TRBJ1-1	TGCAGTGCTGCACAAAACACTGAAGCTTTCTTT	CSAAQNTEAFF
TRBV20-1	few	NA	TRBJ2-3	TGCAGTGCTAGAGATATAGGGTTAGATACGCAGTATTTT	CSARDIGLDTQYF
TRBV7-9	NA	NA	TRBJ2-1	TGTGCCAGCAGCAAACTGGGGGATACTGAGCAGTTCTTC	CASSKLGDTEQFF
TRBV29-1	few	TRBD1	TRBJ2-7	TGCAGCGTTGGAACACCGGGACAGGGGAACGAGCAGTACTTC	CSVGTPGQGNEQYF
TRBV4-3	NA	NA	TRBJ2-2	TGCGCCAGCAGCCAAGATAGTCAGACTTGGACCGGGGAGCTGTTTTTT	CASSQDSQTWTGELFF